There are a few counts of the clone carrying this T cell receptor beta chain. Indicated time point: after neoadjuvant nivolumab, at surgical resection. Cohort: HPV-negative, locally advanced oral cavity squamous cell carcinoma patients. Two replicates per tumor sample, mostly from roughly 5 ug of genomic DNA. Profiled with immunoSEQ multiplex PCR; TCRdb holds only in-frame clones, not every one. The data show about 10,000 clones, 63% seen once. Trimming removed 5 bases from V and 13 bases from J, with 17 bases in between. Germline V lookup: CDR1 SNHLY, CDR2 FYNNEI. The CDR3 has 12 amino acids. This entry belongs to a study of neoadjuvant anti-PD-1 for oral cavity cancer. Study details: Around day 43, patients without progression received a fourth nivolumab dose before surgery.

The receptor comes from a person between 35 and 79 years old with oral cavity squamous cell carcinoma. This chain links TRBV2 with TRBJ1-2; D call uncertain. The sequenced sample was tumor tissue, obtained after nivolumab (anti-PD-1) treatment. The CDR3 nucleotides are TGTGCCAGCAGTAGAGGACCCTTGGATCCCACCTTC. It encodes CASSRGPLDPTF.